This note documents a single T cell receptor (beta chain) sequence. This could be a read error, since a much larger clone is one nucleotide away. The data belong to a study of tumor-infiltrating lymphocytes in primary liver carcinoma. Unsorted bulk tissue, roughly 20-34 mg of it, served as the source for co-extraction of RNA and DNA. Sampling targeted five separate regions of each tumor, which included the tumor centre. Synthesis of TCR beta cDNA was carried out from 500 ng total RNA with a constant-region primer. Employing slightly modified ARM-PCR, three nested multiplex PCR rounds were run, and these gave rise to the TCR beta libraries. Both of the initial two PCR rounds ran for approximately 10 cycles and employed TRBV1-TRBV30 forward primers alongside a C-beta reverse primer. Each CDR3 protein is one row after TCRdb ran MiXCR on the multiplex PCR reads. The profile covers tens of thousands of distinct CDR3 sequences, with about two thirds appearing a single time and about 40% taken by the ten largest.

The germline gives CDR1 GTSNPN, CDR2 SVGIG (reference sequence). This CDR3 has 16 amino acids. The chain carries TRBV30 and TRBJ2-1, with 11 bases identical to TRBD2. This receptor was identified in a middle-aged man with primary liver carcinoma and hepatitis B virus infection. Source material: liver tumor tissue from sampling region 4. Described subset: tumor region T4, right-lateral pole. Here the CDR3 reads CTWGVWRLAGMNEQFF. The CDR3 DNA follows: TGTACCTGGGGTGTATGGAGACTAGCGGGAATGAATGAGCAGTTCTTC.